This T cell receptor (beta chain) was sequenced for a study of T cell responses to AZD1222 COVID-19 vaccine. The table came from immunoSEQ multiplex PCR; TCRdb's copy has only in-frame clones and leaves some out. The sample carries under 100,000 clones, 70% to 90% recorded once. The CDR3 is 11 amino acids. Germline CDR1 and CDR2: MDHEN and SYDVKM. The ends were cut back, 4 bases at V and 7 bases at J, with 7 bases in the middle. V usage is TRBV28 and J usage is TRBJ2-5; D remains unclear. The receptor was derived from an adult who received the AZD1222 COVID-19 vaccine. Here the sequenced sample was peripheral blood, taken 28 days after the second AZD1222 dose. CDR3 sequence reads: CASSSALTQYF. The DNA for the CDR3 is TGTGCCAGCAGTTCCGCCCTGACCCAGTACTTC.